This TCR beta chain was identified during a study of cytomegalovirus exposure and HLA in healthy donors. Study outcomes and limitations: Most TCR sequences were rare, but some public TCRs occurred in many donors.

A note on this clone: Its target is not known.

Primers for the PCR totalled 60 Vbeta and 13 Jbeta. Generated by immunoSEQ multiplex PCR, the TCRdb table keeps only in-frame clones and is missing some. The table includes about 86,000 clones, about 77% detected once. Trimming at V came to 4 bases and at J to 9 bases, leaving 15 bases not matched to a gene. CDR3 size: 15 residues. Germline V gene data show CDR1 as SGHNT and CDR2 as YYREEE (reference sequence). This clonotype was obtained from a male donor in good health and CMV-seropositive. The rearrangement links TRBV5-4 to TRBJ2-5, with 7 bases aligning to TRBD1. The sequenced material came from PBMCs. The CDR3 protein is CASSRATGEKAAQYF. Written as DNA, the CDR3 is TGTGCCAGCAGCCGAGCAACAGGGGAAAAAGCCGCCCAGTACTTC.